This T cell receptor beta chain appears in the sequencing data of a study of blood T cell repertoires in COVID-19. Study at large: T cells, B-cell-depleted T cells, or PBMCs provided the cDNA or gDNA that served as material.

Using immunoSEQ multiplex PCR, the repertoire was profiled, and TCRdb retains in-frame clones only, with some absent. In the table there are approximately 390,000 clones, about 87% of which are singletons. In terms of age and location, participants ranged from roughly 18 to 95 years and lived in around 22 US areas. V dropped 4 bases and J dropped 0; count of bases not matched to a gene: 2. CDR1 KGHSH and CDR2 LQKENI come from the germline V gene. The CDR3 totals 14 residues. This sequence originates from a woman aged 45-65 years who had recovered from COVID-19. Sequencing was done on a sample of PBMCs or T cells enriched from blood (not recorded which). This chain joins TRBV18 and TRBJ1-1, with 7 bases aligning to TRBD1. CDR3 sequence: CASSRQGMNTEAFF. CDR3 sequence (DNA): TGTGCCAGCTCACGACAGGGAATGAACACTGAAGCTTTCTTT.